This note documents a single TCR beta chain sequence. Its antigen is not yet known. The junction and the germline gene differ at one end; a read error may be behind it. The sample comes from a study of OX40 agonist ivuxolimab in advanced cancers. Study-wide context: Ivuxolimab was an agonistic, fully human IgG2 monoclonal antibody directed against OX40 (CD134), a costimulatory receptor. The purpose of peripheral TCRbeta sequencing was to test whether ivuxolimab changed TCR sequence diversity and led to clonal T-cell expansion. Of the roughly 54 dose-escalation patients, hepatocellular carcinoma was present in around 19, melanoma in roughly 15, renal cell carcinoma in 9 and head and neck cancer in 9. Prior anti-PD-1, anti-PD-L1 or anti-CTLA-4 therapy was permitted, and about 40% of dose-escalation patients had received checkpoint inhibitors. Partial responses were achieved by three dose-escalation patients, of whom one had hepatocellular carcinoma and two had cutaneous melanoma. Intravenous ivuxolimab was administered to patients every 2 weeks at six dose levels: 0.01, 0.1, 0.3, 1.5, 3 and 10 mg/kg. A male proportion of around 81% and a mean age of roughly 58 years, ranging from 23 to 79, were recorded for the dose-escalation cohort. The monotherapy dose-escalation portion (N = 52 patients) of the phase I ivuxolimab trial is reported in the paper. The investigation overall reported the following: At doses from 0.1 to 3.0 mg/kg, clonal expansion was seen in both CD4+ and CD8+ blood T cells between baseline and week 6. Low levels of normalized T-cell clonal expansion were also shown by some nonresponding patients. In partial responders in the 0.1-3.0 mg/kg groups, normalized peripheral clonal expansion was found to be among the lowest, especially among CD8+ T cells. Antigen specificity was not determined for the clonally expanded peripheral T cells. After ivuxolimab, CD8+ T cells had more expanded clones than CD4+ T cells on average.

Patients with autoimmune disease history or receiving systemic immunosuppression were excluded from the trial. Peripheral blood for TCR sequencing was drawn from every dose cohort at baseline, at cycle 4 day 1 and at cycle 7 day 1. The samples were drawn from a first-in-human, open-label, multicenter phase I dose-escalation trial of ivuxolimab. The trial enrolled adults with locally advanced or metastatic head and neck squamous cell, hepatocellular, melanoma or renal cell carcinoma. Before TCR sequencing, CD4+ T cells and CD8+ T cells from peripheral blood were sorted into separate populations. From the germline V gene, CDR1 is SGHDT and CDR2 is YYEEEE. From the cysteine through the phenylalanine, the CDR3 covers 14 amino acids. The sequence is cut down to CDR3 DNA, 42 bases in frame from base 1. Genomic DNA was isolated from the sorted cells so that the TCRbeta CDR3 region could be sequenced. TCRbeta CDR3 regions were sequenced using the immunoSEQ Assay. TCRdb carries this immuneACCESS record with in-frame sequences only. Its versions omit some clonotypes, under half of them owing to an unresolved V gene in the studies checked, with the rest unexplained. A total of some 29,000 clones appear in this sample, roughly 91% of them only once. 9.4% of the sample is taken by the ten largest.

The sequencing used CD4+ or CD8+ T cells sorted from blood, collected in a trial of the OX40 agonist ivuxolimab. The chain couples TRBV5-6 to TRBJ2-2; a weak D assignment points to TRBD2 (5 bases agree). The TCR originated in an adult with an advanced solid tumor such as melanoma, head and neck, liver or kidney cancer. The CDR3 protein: CASRIQEKHRGAVF. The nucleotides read TGTGCCAGCAGAATCCAGGAGAAACACCGGGGAGCTGTTTTT.